This T cell receptor (beta chain) was recovered during a study of blood T cells in healthy people across ages. The CDR3 spans 18 residues. The J segment lost 5 bases and the V segment lost 4 bases, leaving 14 bases of the junction unmatched. The V gene's germline CDR1 is KGHDR and CDR2 SFDVKD. The use of a sample-barcoded 5' primer and a J-beta primer mix characterized a second PCR of roughly 6 to 11 cycles. TCRdb reanalysed the 5' RACE reads using MiXCR and keeps one entry per CDR3 protein. The sample yields about a million distinct CDR3 sequences, about 53% seen once. Study results and caveats: Per million T cells, TCR beta diversity dropped about linearly as age rose. When set beside aged donors, long-lived donors presented more naive CD4+ cells and higher diversity.

Isolation of PBMCs gave at least 7 million cells per sample. As regards this clonotype: Its antigen remains unidentified.

Material for sequencing was blood. The chain recombines TRBV24-1 with TRBJ2-1; the match to TRBD2 covers 9 bases. The TCR comes from a woman aged 55-69 years in good health. Here the CDR3 reads CATSDPEGVAGAHNEQFF. DNA of the CDR3: TGTGCCACCAGTGACCCCGAAGGGGTAGCGGGAGCCCACAATGAGCAGTTCTTC.